This entry lists 4 T cell receptor beta chains sequenced from one sample in a study of blood T cell repertoires in COVID-19. Sequencing used immunoSEQ multiplex PCR; TCRdb keeps in-frame clones, though not all of them. The table records 390,000 or so clones, around 83% of them present only once. Sequencing used PBMCs or T cells enriched from blood (not recorded which). These receptors were obtained from a woman aged 45-59 years who had recovered from COVID-19.

This rearrangement joins TRBV2 to TRBJ2-7; 7 bases fit TRBD1. With 10 bases clipped from V and 1 base from J, the junction kept 7 bases outside the gene matches. This CDR3 is 13 amino acids long. The germline gives CDR1 SNHLY, CDR2 FYNNEI. CDR3 protein: CAIAETGSYEQYF. The CDR3 DNA reads TGTGCCATCGCAGAGACAGGGTCCTACGAGCAGTACTTC.

This chain joins TRBV4-2 and TRBJ2-1, with 14 bases that match TRBD2. Germline V gene data show CDR1 as LGHNA and CDR2 as YNFKEQ. CDR3 length equals 19 residues. V shed 4 bases and J 1 base; nucleotides not matched to a gene: 9. In DNA form, the CDR3 reads TGTGCCAGCAGCCTGGAGGGCGGGACTAGCGGGGGATCCTACAATGAGCAGTTCTTC. Translation gives CASSLEGGTSGGSYNEQFF.

CDR3 protein: CASSPGQWEKLFF. DNA for the CDR3: TGTGCCAGCAGCCCGGGACAGTGGGAAAAACTGTTTTTT. This rearrangement joins TRBV6-5 to TRBJ1-4; 7 nucleotides match TRBD1. Trimming took 6 bases from V and 8 from J; bases not matched to a gene: 6. Germline-derived CDR1 and CDR2 are MNHEY and SVGAGI. The CDR3 totals 13 residues.

The rearrangement links TRBV25-1 to TRBJ1-2; possibly TRBD1 for D (5 bases). The CDR3 totals 14 residues. CDR1 and CDR2 (germline): MGHDK, SYGVNS. The ends were cut back, 1 base at V and 7 bases at J, with 13 bases in the middle. The CDR3 DNA sequence: TGTGCCAGCAGTGAATCGGGGGGAGGGTTTGGCTACACCTTC. Its protein is CASSESGGGFGYTF.